This TCR beta chain was documented in a study of blood T cell repertoires in COVID-19. Study details: Samples taken during acute and convalescent COVID-19 were collected in the United States, Italy and Spain.

Clones were read by immunoSEQ multiplex PCR, and TCRdb kept only the in-frame ones, dropping some. The sample carries some 20,000 clones, over 75% recorded once. CDR3 length: 16 amino acids. Germline lookup yields CDR1 SNHLY and CDR2 FYNNEI. The V end was cut by 7 bases, the J end by 2 bases, with 15 bases between. The chain couples TRBV2 to TRBJ2-6; maybe TRBD1 (6 bases). This TCR was recovered from a man at least 80 years old with acute or convalescent COVID-19. Sequenced material: peripheral blood. The chain's CDR3 is CASITGLQAGANVLTF. CDR3 coding DNA: TGTGCCAGCATCACAGGGTTGCAGGCTGGGGCCAACGTCCTGACTTTC.